The clone carrying this T cell receptor (beta chain) was counted only a few times. The sample originates from a study of regulatory T cells in long-lasting Graves disease. Time point in this sample: newly diagnosed GD, antithyroid drugs for less than 3 months. PBMC RNA served as the TCR library source. Germline CDR1 reads MGHRA; CDR2 reads YSYEKL. This CDR3 contains 15 residues. V shed 1 base and J shed 5 bases, with 13 bases lying between them. According to the study, TCR beta libraries were built with iRepertoire HTBI primers and CDR3-region Arm-PCR. A single record per CDR3 protein comes from TCRdb applying MiXCR to the multiplex PCR reads. The sample has roughly 510,000 distinct CDR3 sequences; around 15% are singletons. Another study also made use of these data, one on T cells in Graves' hyperthyroidism and ophthalmopathy.

V is TRBV4-1 and J is TRBJ2-3; D is uncertain. The clonotype originates from a man younger than 35 with Graves disease. The specimen was peripheral blood mononuclear cells (PBMCs), collected at new diagnosis, from a patient treated with antithyroid drugs. The CDR3, as DNA: TGCGCCAGCAGCCAAGTCCCCTCAGCGAAAGATACGCAGTATTTT. Residues: CASSQVPSAKDTQYF.